Presented here are 18 T cell receptor beta chains from one specimen sequenced in a study of beta chain features in type 1 diabetes. Of the isolated RNA, all was reverse transcribed, and so the sequenced material was expressed TCRB transcripts. Generated by immunoSEQ multiplex PCR, the TCRdb table keeps only in-frame clones and is missing some. Of some 700,000 clones in the sample, roughly 13% were seen once. Overall study findings and caveats: Moderately but significantly shorter TCRB CDR3s were found in Type 1 diabetes patients in all four CD4+ subsets.

These receptors have no identified antigens. The sample was naive CD4+ T cells from blood. These receptors all come from a young man with type 1 diabetes.

This clone has just a few counts. The rearrangement links TRBV5-1 to TRBJ2-1; 8 bases line up with TRBD1. There are 16 residues in the CDR3. V lost 3 bases and J lost 2; bases outside the gene matches: 7. Looked up from germline, CDR1 is SGHRS and CDR2 is YFSETQ. The CDR3 coding sequence is TGCGCCAGCAGCTACCTGACAGGGGACCCCTACAATGAGCAGTTCTTC. It is translated as CASSYLTGDPYNEQFF. The full variable domain, with the rest looked up from reference TRBV5-1 and TRBJ2-1, is KAGVTQTPRYLIKTRGQQVTLSCSPISGHRSVSWYQQTPGQGLQFLFEYFSETQRNKGNFPGRFSGRQFSNSRSEMNVSTLELGDSALYLCASSYLTGDPYNEQFFGPGTRLTVL.

This chain joins TRBV6-6 and TRBJ2-7; TRBD1 agrees at 9 bases. Germline V gene data show CDR1 as MNHNY and CDR2 as SVGAGI (reference sequence). The CDR3 runs 14 residues. V lost 5 bases, J lost 5 bases, and 7 bases stayed unmatched. CDR3 sequence reads: CASSAPGQGDEQYF. The CDR3 bases are TGTGCCAGCAGTGCCCCGGGACAGGGCGACGAGCAGTACTTC.

The chain combines TRBV5-6 with TRBJ2-3; D is perhaps TRBD1 or TRBD2 (5 bases each). Germline-derived CDR1 and CDR2 are SGHDT and YYEEEE. The CDR3 spans 15 residues. V lost 4 bases to trimming and J lost 1 base, with 13 bases between them. CDR3 in DNA: TGTGCCAGCAGCACAGCCCAGGGACGCACAGATACGCAGTATTTT. It codes for CASSTAQGRTDTQYF.

This clone was recorded a few times. The rearrangement uses TRBV7-9 and TRBJ1-2; no firm D call. CDR1 and CDR2 from the germline V gene are SEHNR and FQNEAQ (reference sequence). V was shortened by 3 bases and J by 4 bases, with 12 bases between the two germline ends. This CDR3 is built from 14 residues. CDR3 sequence (DNA): TGTGCCAGCAGCTTGCAAAGCGAGTCCTATGGCTACACCTTC. It specifies CASSLQSESYGYTF.

The DNA of the CDR3 is TGTGCCATCAGTGAGTCGGATCCGGGGGAAAAACTGTTTTTT. Protein sequence: CAISESDPGEKLFF. V gene TRBV10-3 combines with J gene TRBJ1-4; no clear D gene. The V end was cut by 0 bases, the J end by 8 bases, with 10 bases between. Germline V gives CDR1 ENHRY, CDR2 SYGVKD. The CDR3 runs to 14 residues.

This clone came up a few times. V usage is TRBV28 and J usage is TRBJ1-5, with D unclear. CDR3 length equals 12 residues. The germline V gene has CDR1 MDHEN and CDR2 SYDVKM. Trimming removed 3 bases from V and 4 bases from J, with 4 bases in between. The CDR3: CASSFGNQPQHF. The CDR3 DNA is TGTGCCAGCAGTTTCGGAAATCAGCCCCAGCATTTT.

The chain uses TRBV29-1 and TRBJ2-5; D is undetermined. The V gene lost 4 bases and the J gene lost 4 bases, with 13 bases spanning the gap. This CDR3 spans 13 amino acids. Germline CDR1 and CDR2: SQVTM and ANQGSEA. The CDR3 region is CSVGTGSPETQYF. DNA of the CDR3: TGCAGCGTTGGCACCGGCAGTCCAGAGACCCAGTACTTC.

The chain carries TRBV9 and TRBJ1-1; 8 bases are shared with TRBD1. The length of the CDR3 is 14 residues. CDR1 and CDR2 from the germline V gene are SGDLS and YYNGEE. With V trimmed by 0 bases and J by 3 bases, 1 base remained unmatched. The CDR3 coding sequence is TGTGCCAGCAGCGTAGGACAGGGGCACACTGAAGCTTTCTTT. Amino acid sequence: CASSVGQGHTEAFF.

V is TRBV19 and J is TRBJ1-2; D uncertain. The ends were cut back, 5 bases at V and 5 bases at J, with 6 bases in the middle. This CDR3 is built from 11 residues. CDR1 is LNHDA and CDR2 is SQIVND in the germline V gene (reference sequence). CDR3 in amino acids: CASSETYGYTF. The CDR3 DNA reads TGTGCCAGTAGTGAGACTTATGGCTACACCTTC.

This clone was seen a few times. The rearrangement uses TRBV4-1 and TRBJ1-5; TRBD1 might be the D (5 bases). Looked up from germline, CDR1 is MGHRA and CDR2 is YSYEKL. This CDR3 spans 15 amino acids. The V end lost 1 base, the J end lost 3 bases, and 10 bases lay between the germline ends. The CDR3 is CASSQGQLNNQPQHF. In DNA form, the CDR3 reads TGCGCCAGCAGCCAAGGACAGTTAAACAATCAGCCCCAGCATTTT.

This clone was detected a few times. This CDR3 is CATPLPSASYGYTF. CDR3 sequence (DNA): TGTGCCACTCCTCTACCCTCTGCGAGCTATGGCTACACCTTC. The chain links TRBV7-9 to TRBJ1-2; no clear D gene. The V and J ends lost 10 bases and 4 bases respectively, with 19 bases between them. Germline assignment: CDR1 SEHNR and CDR2 FQNEAQ (reference sequence). CDR3 length: 14 residues.

In its sample, this clone was seen a few times. The gene calls are TRBV15 and TRBJ2-2, with 8 bases aligning to TRBD2. Trimming removed 2 bases from V and 0 bases from J; junction bases left unmatched: 2. The CDR3 has 16 amino acids. Germline CDR1 is LNHNV and CDR2 is YYDKDF (reference sequence). CDR3 region: CATSRSGGPNTGELFF. As DNA, the CDR3 is TGTGCCACCAGCAGAAGCGGGGGCCCGAACACCGGGGAGCTGTTTTTT. The full variable domain, in which reference TRBV15 and TRBJ2-2 provide the parts outside the CDR3, is DAMVIQNPRYQVTQFGKPVTLSCSQTLNHNVMYWYQQKSSQAPKLLFHYYDKDFNNEADTPDNFQSRRPNTSFCFLDIRSPGLGDTAMYLCATSRSGGPNTGELFFGEGSRLTVL.

This chain links TRBV29-1 with TRBJ2-1, with TRBD2 identical over 9 bases. The germline V gene encodes CDR1 SQVTM and CDR2 ANQGSEA. The CDR3 contains 17 residues. V gave up 0 bases and J gave up 9 bases; unmatched junction bases: 15. CDR3 nucleotides: TGCAGCGTTGAAGACCCCCTTGGGGTGCGGGGGGGCCGTGAGCAGTTCTTC. Translating it yields CSVEDPLGVRGGREQFF.

This clone turned up a few times. The chain has TRBV4-1 and TRBJ1-3; D remains ambiguous. CDR1 is MGHRA, CDR2 YSYEKL, per germline. The V and J ends lost 0 bases and 4 bases respectively, with 4 bases between them. The CDR3 runs to 13 residues. CDR3: CASSQDSGNTIYF. The CDR3 nucleotides are TGCGCCAGCAGCCAAGATTCCGGAAACACCATATATTTT.

The genes are TRBV4-1 and TRBJ1-5, with 7 bases identical to TRBD1. Germline trimming cut 2 bases from V and 1 base from J; bases unmatched to any gene: 2. The CDR3 totals 15 residues. Germline-derived CDR1 and CDR2 are MGHRA and YSYEKL. For the CDR3, the DNA is TGCGCCAGCAGCCAATCGACAGGGAGCAATCAGCCCCAGCATTTT. This sequence encodes CASSQSTGSNQPQHF.

This clone showed up just a few times. The chain has TRBV13 and TRBJ1-1; no clear D. The CDR3 runs to 15 residues. Trimming shortened V by 3 bases and J by 0 bases, and 11 bases separated the two germline ends. Germline V gives CDR1 PRHDT, CDR2 FYEKMQ (reference sequence). The CDR3 reads CASSFSPGVNTEAFF. CDR3 nucleotide sequence: TGTGCCAGCAGCTTCAGTCCAGGAGTGAACACTGAAGCTTTCTTT.

This chain connects TRBV2 to TRBJ1-3; tentative D call: TRBD1 (6 bases). V gave up 3 bases and J gave up 2 bases, with 17 bases separating them. Germline V gene sequence: CDR1 SNHLY, CDR2 FYNNEI. The CDR3 has 17 residues. In DNA, the CDR3 is TGTGCCAGCAGTGAGGTGGACAGTGTAACCCCTGGAAACACCATATATTTT. Amino acids: CASSEVDSVTPGNTIYF.

V and J are TRBV11-3 and TRBJ2-1; tentative D call: TRBD1 (6 bases). The CDR3 runs to 15 residues. Deletions cut 5 bases from V and 0 bases from J, with 11 bases between. CDR1 is SGHNT and CDR2 is YENEEA in the germline V gene. CDR3 in amino acids: CASSPQGSSYNEQFF. For the CDR3, the DNA is TGTGCCAGCAGCCCACAGGGAAGCTCCTACAATGAGCAGTTCTTC.